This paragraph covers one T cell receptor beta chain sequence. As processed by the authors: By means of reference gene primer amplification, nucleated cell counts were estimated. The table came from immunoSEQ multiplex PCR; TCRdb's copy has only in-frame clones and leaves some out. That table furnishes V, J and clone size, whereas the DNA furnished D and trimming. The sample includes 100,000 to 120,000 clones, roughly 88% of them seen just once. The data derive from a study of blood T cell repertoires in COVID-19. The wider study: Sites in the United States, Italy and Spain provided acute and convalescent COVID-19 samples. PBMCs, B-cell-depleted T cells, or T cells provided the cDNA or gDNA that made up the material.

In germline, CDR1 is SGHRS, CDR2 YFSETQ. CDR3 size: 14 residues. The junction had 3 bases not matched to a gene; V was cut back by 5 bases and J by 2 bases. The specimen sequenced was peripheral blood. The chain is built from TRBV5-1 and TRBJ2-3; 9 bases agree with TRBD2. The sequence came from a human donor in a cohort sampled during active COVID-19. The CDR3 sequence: CASRVAGDTDTQYF. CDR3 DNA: TGCGCCAGCAGGGTAGCGGGAGACACAGATACGCAGTATTTT. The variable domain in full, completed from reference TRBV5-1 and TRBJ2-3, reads KAGVTQTPRYLIKTRGQQVTLSCSPISGHRSVSWYQQTPGQGLQFLFEYFSETQRNKGNFPGRFSGRQFSNSRSEMNVSTLELGDSALYLCASRVAGDTDTQYFGPGTRLTVL.